The following is a TCR beta chain sequence with its context. The antigen remains unidentified. This CDR3 spans 15 amino acids. Germline-derived CDR1 and CDR2 are LGHDT and YNNKEL (reference sequence). TCRdb re-called the 5' RACE reads; one entry per CDR3 protein, DNA not given. There are 150,000 to 180,000 distinct CDR3 sequences in the sample, with 37% held by the top ten. This entry is derived from a study of T cells expressing NK-cell markers. About the research overall: Most of the eight sequenced donors were HCMV-seropositive; one was seronegative.

Study-wide results and caveats: NKG2C+ dominant clonotypes from more than 5 donors made up about 1.0-7.0% of CD8+ T cells.

The V and J genes are TRBV3-1 and TRBJ1-1. The source of this sequence is a woman in her fifties or sixties in good health. The sample comprised blood T cells: a sorted CD56 or NKG2C T cell subset, CD4+ or CD8+ T cells, or bulk PBMC T cells (not recorded which). This CDR3 is CASSQSGQTNTEAFF.